The rows below give T cell receptor beta chains drawn from one sample of a study of blood T cell repertoires in COVID-19. Assay: immunoSEQ multiplex PCR; the TCRdb copy retains only in-frame clones and omits some. Among 100,000 to 120,000 clones listed, roughly 85% were seen once. Sample: peripheral blood. All receptors derive from a human donor in a cohort sampled during active COVID-19. CDR3s include the opening cysteine and the closing phenylalanine or tryptophan. Each record gives: J gene, D gene, clone size, V gene, CDR3 protein, CDR3 DNA. D genes are given only for firm matches. Where a row states a size, it is once, few, many or the class of an expanded clone; other rows omit it.

TRBJ1-2	-	-	TRBV9	CASSVGGDYGYTF	TGTGCCAGCAGCGTAGGTGGAGACTATGGCTACACCTTC
TRBJ2-1	-	-	TRBV19	CASSIGGGRTYNEQFF	TGTGCCAGTAGTATAGGGGGGGGGCGGACCTACAATGAGCAGTTCTTC
TRBJ1-2	TRBD1	-	TRBV6-2/TRBV6-3	CASSTGGFYGYTF	TGTGCCAGCAGTACAGGGGGCTTTTATGGCTACACCTTC
TRBJ2-3	TRBD1	once	TRBV18	CASSPRDRGSDTQYF	TGTGCCAGCTCACCCCGGGACAGAGGATCAGATACGCAGTATTTT
TRBJ2-1	TRBD1	-	TRBV5-4	CASSFGQGAYNEQFF	TGTGCCAGCAGCTTCGGACAGGGGGCTTACAATGAGCAGTTCTTC
TRBJ1-2	TRBD1	-	TRBV7-3	CASSSAPGQGNGYTF	TGTGCCAGCAGCTCTGCACCGGGACAGGGGAATGGCTACACCTTC
TRBJ2-3	-	-	TRBV2	CASGEYATQYF	TGTGCCAGCGGAGAGTACGCTACGCAGTATTTT
TRBJ2-5	TRBD2	-	TRBV27	CASQAGGGETQYF	TGTGCCAGCCAAGCGGGAGGAGGCGAGACCCAGTACTTC
TRBJ2-1	TRBD2	-	TRBV6-4	CASRRTSGTYNEQFF	TGTGCCAGCAGAAGGACTAGCGGTACCTACAATGAGCAGTTCTTC
TRBJ1-3	-	-	TRBV3-1/TRBV3-2	CASSQAGAGNTIYF	TGTGCCAGCAGCCAGGCGGGTGCTGGAAACACCATATATTTT
TRBJ1-1	-	few	TRBV28	CASSLSPQGRTEAFF	TGTGCCAGCAGTTTATCCCCCCAGGGGCGGACTGAAGCTTTCTTT
TRBJ1-1	-	-	TRBV7-2	CASSLGGMNTEAFF	TGTGCCAGCAGCTTAGGAGGAATGAACACTGAAGCTTTCTTT
TRBJ1-3	-	once	TRBV19	CASIGVQGPGNTIYF	TGTGCCAGTATAGGGGTGCAGGGGCCTGGAAACACCATATATTTT
TRBJ1-2	TRBD1	-	TRBV9	CASSATGFGYGYTF	TGTGCCAGCAGCGCGACAGGGTTTGGCTATGGCTACACCTTC
TRBJ1-5	TRBD1	-	TRBV6-5	CASSYGTGDSNQPQHF	TGTGCCAGCAGTTACGGGACAGGGGATAGCAATCAGCCCCAGCATTTT
TRBJ1-2	-	-	TRBV3-1/TRBV3-2	CASSRLLLGASYGYTF	TGTGCCAGCAGCCGACTACTCCTGGGAGCGAGCTATGGCTACACCTTC
TRBJ1-2	-	-	TRBV6-5	CASSYRTNTVGYTF	TGTGCCAGCAGTTACAGGACAAATACGGTCGGCTACACCTTC
TRBJ2-5	-	once	TRBV6-5	CASRREETQYF	TGTGCCAGCAGACGGGAGGAGACCCAGTACTTC